The present T cell receptor beta chain was sequenced within a study of cytomegalovirus exposure and HLA in healthy donors. PCR amplification relied on 60 Vbeta primers (plus 13 Jbeta primers). Sequencing used immunoSEQ multiplex PCR; TCRdb keeps in-frame clones, though not all of them. This table has more than 95,000 clones, 60% to 75% appearing once. Per the germline V gene, CDR1 is SGHVS and CDR2 is FNYEAQ. The ends lost 2 bases at V and 5 bases at J; junction bases unmatched: 10. The CDR3 totals 18 residues. Sequenced material: PBMCs. The chain is built from TRBV7-6 and TRBJ2-2, with 11 bases identical to TRBD1. The receptor was isolated from a man in his sixties in good health and CMV-seronegative. CDR3 bases: TGTGCCAGCAGCTTAAGGCCCCCAGGGACAGGGGGAACCGGGGAGCTGTTTTTT. Translated, it gives CASSLRPPGTGGTGELFF.